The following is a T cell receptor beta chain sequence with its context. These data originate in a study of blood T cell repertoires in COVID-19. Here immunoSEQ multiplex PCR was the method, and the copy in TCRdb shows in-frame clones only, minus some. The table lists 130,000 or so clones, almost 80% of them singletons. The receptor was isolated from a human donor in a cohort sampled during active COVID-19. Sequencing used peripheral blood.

The CDR3 spells CASSKGYTEAFF. Here the CDR3 DNA reads TGCGCCAGCAGTAAGGGGTACACTGAAGCTTTCTTT. The chain employs TRBV5-1 and TRBJ1-1, with D possibly matching TRBD1 (5 bases). This CDR3 comprises 12 residues. The V gene lost 5 bases and the J gene lost 3 bases, with 8 bases spanning the gap. CDR1 SGHRS and CDR2 YFSETQ come from the germline V gene.